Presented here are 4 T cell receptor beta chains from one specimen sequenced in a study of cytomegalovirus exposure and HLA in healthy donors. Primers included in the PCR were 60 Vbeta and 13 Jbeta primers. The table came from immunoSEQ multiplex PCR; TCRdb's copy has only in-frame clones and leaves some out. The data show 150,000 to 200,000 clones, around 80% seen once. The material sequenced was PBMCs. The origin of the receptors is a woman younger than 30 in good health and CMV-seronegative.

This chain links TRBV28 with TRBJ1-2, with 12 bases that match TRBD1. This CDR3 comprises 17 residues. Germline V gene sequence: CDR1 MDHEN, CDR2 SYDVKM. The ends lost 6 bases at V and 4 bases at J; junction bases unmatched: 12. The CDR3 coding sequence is TGTGCCAGCAGGACACCGGGACAGGGGGCGCGTACCTATGGCTACACCTTC. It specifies CASRTPGQGARTYGYTF.

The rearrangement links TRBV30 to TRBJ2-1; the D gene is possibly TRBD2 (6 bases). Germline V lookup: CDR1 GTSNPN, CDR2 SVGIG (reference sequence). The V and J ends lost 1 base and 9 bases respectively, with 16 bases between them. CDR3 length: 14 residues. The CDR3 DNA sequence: TGTGCCTGGAGTGGAAGCGCTGGAGGGAGTGAGCAGTTCTTC. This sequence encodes CAWSGSAGGSEQFF.

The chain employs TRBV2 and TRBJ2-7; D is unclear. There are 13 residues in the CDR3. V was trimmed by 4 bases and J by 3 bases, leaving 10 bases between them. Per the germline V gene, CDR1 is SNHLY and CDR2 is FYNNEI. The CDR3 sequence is CASSGDSVYEQYV. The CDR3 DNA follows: TGTGCCAGCAGTGGCGACTCAGTCTACGAGCAGTACGTC.

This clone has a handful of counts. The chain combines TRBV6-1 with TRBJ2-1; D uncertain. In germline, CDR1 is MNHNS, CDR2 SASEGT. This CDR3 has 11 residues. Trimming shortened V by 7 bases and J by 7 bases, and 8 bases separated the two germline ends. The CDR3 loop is CASNRVNEQFF. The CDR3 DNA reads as TGTGCCAGCAATCGGGTGAATGAGCAGTTCTTC.